Listed here are 9 T cell receptor beta chains from one sample, sequenced in a study of cytotoxic CD8 clonotypes in ibrutinib-treated CLL (dated by TCRdb to the early 2020s). This specimen's time point label, per the study, means: progressive disease on ibrutinib. The library was generated by the immunoSEQ multiplex PCR assay. This is the immuneACCESS table as TCRdb keeps it, with only in-frame sequences that have V and J called. A part of the clones is gone; compared with another copy, unresolved V genes explain less than half, and the rest is unexplained. Across this sample there are 270,000 or so clones, with 70% to 80% seen only once. 5.6% of the sample is taken by the ten largest. Material: PBMCs, obtained at disease progression, from a patient treated with ibrutinib. Source of these receptors: a human donor with chronic lymphocytic leukemia.

This chain connects TRBV7-9 to TRBJ1-2; D remains ambiguous. V was clipped by 0 bases and J by 7 bases, with 9 bases between them. The CDR3 sequence is 13 residues long. Germline V gene lookup returns CDR1 SEHNR and CDR2 FQNEAQ (reference sequence). The CDR3 reads CASSLAAVVGYTF. The DNA for the CDR3 is TGTGCCAGCAGCTTAGCGGCAGTGGTTGGCTACACCTTC.

The genes are TRBV9 and TRBJ2-5; 11 nucleotides match TRBD2. With 1 base clipped from V and 5 bases from J, the junction kept 10 bases outside the gene matches. Germline V gives CDR1 SGDLS, CDR2 YYNGEE. The CDR3 runs 17 residues. DNA for the CDR3: TGTGCCAGCAGCGTATATAGCGGGGGGGCCAGTTGGGAGACCCAGTACTTC. Its translation: CASSVYSGGASWETQYF.

V usage is TRBV5-1 and J usage is TRBJ2-5; no reliable D call. Trimming cost V 0 bases and J 5 bases, with 8 bases left between them. The CDR3 has 13 amino acids. Germline assignment: CDR1 SGHRS and CDR2 YFSETQ. CDR3 protein: CASSLGQMETQYF. In DNA, the CDR3 is TGCGCCAGCAGCTTGGGCCAGATGGAGACCCAGTACTTC.

This clone appeared a few times. J is TRBJ1-2 and V is TRBV7-9, with TRBD1 matching over 7 bases. The CDR3 sequence is 15 residues long. The junction had 6 bases not matched to a gene; V was cut back by 5 bases and J by 0 bases. Germline assignment: CDR1 SEHNR and CDR2 FQNEAQ (reference sequence). The CDR3 DNA is TGTGCCAGCAGCCAGATTCAGGGGGCTAACTATGGCTACACCTTC. This encodes CASSQIQGANYGYTF.

The chain couples TRBV5-1 to TRBJ1-2; no definite D call. Trimming pared 1 base from V and 4 bases from J, leaving 11 bases between. Germline V CDR1 and CDR2: SGHRS, YFSETQ. The CDR3 extends over 14 amino acids. This chain's CDR3 is CASSLPGRGYGYTF. The CDR3 DNA sequence: TGCGCCAGCAGCTTGCCGGGGAGAGGCTATGGCTACACCTTC.

This clone came up once. The rearrangement links TRBV4-1 to TRBJ2-5; D is unclear. CDR1 MGHRA and CDR2 YSYEKL come from the germline V gene. CDR3 size: 14 residues. V dropped 1 base and J dropped 5 bases, with 11 bases sitting between them. CDR3 in amino acids: CASSQGERPETQYF. The CDR3 region has the DNA TGCGCCAGCAGCCAAGGGGAACGTCCGGAGACCCAGTACTTC.

The V gene is TRBV5-6, the J gene TRBJ1-5, with 7 bases aligning to TRBD1. V was clipped by 4 bases and J by 7 bases; unmatched bases: 11. This CDR3 has 15 residues. Germline V lookup: CDR1 SGHDT, CDR2 YYEEEE. CDR3 sequence reads: CASSLQGVLSQPQHF. The CDR3 DNA reads as TGTGCCAGCAGCCTCCAGGGGGTTTTGAGCCAGCCCCAGCATTTT.

With regard to this clone: Other DNA variants within this sample encode the same CDR3. V usage is TRBV6-5 and J usage is TRBJ2-3, with 10 bases identical to TRBD2. In germline, CDR1 is MNHEY, CDR2 SVGAGI. This CDR3 contains 14 residues. Unmatched junction bases numbered 1, after V lost 6 bases and J lost 1 base. The CDR3 sequence: CASRLAGGTDTQYF. The CDR3 DNA reads as TGTGCCAGCAGGCTAGCGGGGGGCACAGATACGCAGTATTTT.

CDR3 DNA sequence: TGTGCCAGCAGCATTGACAGGGTCTATGGCTACACCTTC. It encodes CASSIDRVYGYTF. The V and J genes are TRBV21-1 and TRBJ1-2; the table assigns TRBD1, which was not confirmed against the DNA. TRBV21-1 is given as a pseudogene. The CDR3 sequence is 13 residues long.